This T cell receptor beta chain originates from a study of identical twins. The study's findings and limits: Cross-sectional statistics, not tracking of the same donors, supported the conclusions.

Remarks on this clonotype: What it recognizes is unknown.

V was shortened by 6 bases and J by 1 base, with 12 bases between the two germline ends. The germline gives CDR1 MDHEN, CDR2 SYDVKM. The CDR3 spans 15 residues. MiXCR was run by TCRdb on the 5' RACE reads, yielding one entry per CDR3 protein. This table has 500,000 to 700,000 distinct CDR3 sequences, just over 7% appearing once. This same sample was also taken into another study, of yellow fever vaccine responses in identical twins.

The source is a woman in her late teens or twenties in good health. The specimen was PBMCs. The rearrangement uses TRBV28 and TRBJ2-2; possible D gene TRBD1, 5 bases. In nucleotides, the CDR3 is TGTGCCAGCAGCCCGGTGACAGAGAACACCGGGGAGCTGTTTTTT. Its protein product is CASSPVTENTGELFF.